This TCR beta chain was observed in a study of T cell responses to AZD1222 COVID-19 vaccine. Study-level findings and limits: Among the donors, most were white British and more were female, and clonal diversity was possibly underestimated. CD4 TCRs linked to vaccination spanned spike, dominating at 160-218 and 743-854. The number of AZD1222 recipients seropositive at baseline was only five to seven. Unmutated variant regions are reportedly targeted by nearly half of spike-specific TCRs.

Data came from immunoSEQ multiplex PCR; TCRdb stores just in-frame clones and leaves some out. This table holds over 150,000 clones, 80% to 95% found once. CDR3 length: 15 residues. The germline gives CDR1 SGDLS, CDR2 YYNGEE. V shed 1 base and J 4 bases; nucleotides not matched to a gene: 4. On this clone: Its target is unknown.

This chain uses TRBV9 with TRBJ2-1, with 8 bases lining up with TRBD2. The sequenced sample was peripheral blood, obtained 28 days after the second dose of the MenACWY control vaccine. The clonotype originates from an adult who received the MenACWY meningococcal vaccine as a control. Here the CDR3 DNA reads TGTGCCAGCAGCGTAAGCGGGGGCCAATACAATGAGCAGTTCTTC. Its protein product is CASSVSGGQYNEQFF.